What follows are 16 T cell receptor beta chains derived from one specimen sequenced in a study of blood T cell repertoires in COVID-19. Assay used: immunoSEQ multiplex PCR; TCRdb lists only in-frame clones, some missing. Of about 250,000 clones listed, just under 85% are singletons. The sample taken for sequencing was peripheral blood. The receptors derive from a man older than 75 with acute or convalescent COVID-19.

The chain is built from TRBV4-2 and TRBJ2-1, with 8 bases matching TRBD2. The V gene end was trimmed by 0 bases and the J gene end by 6 bases; junction bases not matched to a gene: 7. The CDR3 extends over 16 amino acids. In germline, CDR1 is LGHNA, CDR2 YNFKEQ. The chain's CDR3 is CASSQDATGGFNEQFF. As DNA, the CDR3 is TGTGCCAGCAGCCAAGATGCAACGGGGGGGTTCAATGAGCAGTTCTTC.

This clone was observed a single time. The V call is TRBV7-9, the J call TRBJ2-3, with D unresolved. CDR3 size: 13 residues. Germline-derived CDR1 and CDR2 are SEHNR and FQNEAQ (reference sequence). V was clipped by 1 base and J by 3 bases, with 5 bases between them. The CDR3 loop is CASSLVVTDTQYF. CDR3 DNA sequence: TGTGCCAGCAGCTTAGTAGTAACAGATACGCAGTATTTT.

This chain joins TRBV7-8 and TRBJ1-2, with TRBD1 identical over 7 bases. With V trimmed by 5 bases and J by 8 bases, 11 bases remained unmatched. Germline V CDR1 and CDR2: SGHVS, FQNEAQ. The length of the CDR3 is 14 residues. CDR3 sequence (DNA): TGTGCCAGCAGCCCTGACAGGGATTATCAGGGCTACACCTTC. Its protein is CASSPDRDYQGYTF.

This chain uses TRBV5-1 with TRBJ1-4; TRBD1 is a possible D gene (5 bases). This CDR3 is built from 17 residues. Between the trimmed V and J ends, which lost 4 bases and 3 bases, there was a span of 19 bases. Germline CDR1 reads SGHRS; CDR2 reads YFSETQ. For the CDR3, the DNA is TGCGCCAGCAGCGGTGGGAGGGGCGCCGCCTCTAATGAAAAACTGTTTTTT. As protein: CASSGGRGAASNEKLFF. Drawing the rest from reference TRBV5-1 and TRBJ1-4, the complete variable domain is KAGVTQTPRYLIKTRGQQVTLSCSPISGHRSVSWYQQTPGQGLQFLFEYFSETQRNKGNFPGRFSGRQFSNSRSEMNVSTLELGDSALYLCASSGGRGAASNEKLFFGSGTQLSVL.

The chain links TRBV18 to TRBJ2-3; the match to TRBD1 covers 12 bases. Germline trimming cut 2 bases from V and 5 bases from J; bases unmatched to any gene: 8. The germline CDR1 and CDR2 sequences are KGHSH and LQKENI. The CDR3 is 17 residues long. CDR3 sequence: CASSPSRDRGHGDTQYF. CDR3 sequence (DNA): TGTGCCAGCTCACCAAGTAGGGACAGGGGGCATGGAGATACGCAGTATTTT.

This rearrangement joins TRBV29-1 to TRBJ2-7; 8 nucleotides match TRBD1. The CDR3 is 16 amino acids. V dropped 4 bases and J dropped 1; count of bases not matched to a gene: 12. The germline gives CDR1 SQVTM, CDR2 ANQGSEA. This chain's CDR3 is CSVAVEWGQASYEQYF. CDR3 bases: TGCAGCGTTGCGGTCGAATGGGGACAGGCGTCCTACGAGCAGTACTTC.

The chain employs TRBV7-9 and TRBJ2-3; 9 bases agree with TRBD1. There are 14 residues in the CDR3. CDR1 SEHNR and CDR2 FQNEAQ come from the germline V gene (reference sequence). With V trimmed by 3 bases and J by 4 bases, 2 bases remained unmatched. For the CDR3, the DNA is TGTGCCAGCAGCTTGGGACAGGGTCCAGATACGCAGTATTTT. Encoded protein: CASSLGQGPDTQYF.

The CDR3 DNA reads as TGCGCCAGCAGCCAAACAGGGCAGGATGATCAGCCCCAGCATTTT. Protein: CASSQTGQDDQPQHF. V and J are TRBV4-1 and TRBJ1-5; perhaps TRBD1 as D (6 bases). Trimming removed 2 bases from V and 5 bases from J, with 13 bases in between. Germline assignment: CDR1 MGHRA and CDR2 YSYEKL. The CDR3 loop spans 15 amino acids.

This clone occurred once. The chain couples TRBV28 to TRBJ1-6; 9 positions agree with TRBD1. J was trimmed by 10 bases and V by 5 bases; bases with no gene match: 9. Germline-derived CDR1 and CDR2 are MDHEN and SYDVKM. The length of the CDR3 is 15 residues. CDR3: CASSPGTGLSSPLHF. The CDR3 DNA reads TGTGCCAGCAGTCCCGGGACAGGGCTAAGCTCACCCCTCCACTTT.

A few counts support this clone. The J gene is TRBJ1-5, the V gene TRBV6-5, with 7 bases identical to TRBD1. Per the germline V gene, CDR1 is MNHEY and CDR2 is SVGAGI. J was trimmed by 3 bases and V by 5 bases; bases with no gene match: 4. The CDR3 spans 14 residues. CDR3 bases: TGTGCCAGCAGTACACAGGGGTCCAATCAGCCCCAGCATTTT. This encodes CASSTQGSNQPQHF.

The chain combines TRBV30 with TRBJ1-6; a possible D gene is TRBD1 (5 bases). V was clipped by 3 bases and J by 9 bases, with 9 bases between them. CDR1 and CDR2 from the germline V gene are GTSNPN and SVGIG (reference sequence). There are 12 residues in the CDR3. The CDR3 spells CAWRGLLSPLHF. The CDR3 nucleotides are TGTGCCTGGAGGGGACTCCTTTCACCCCTCCACTTT.

The chain combines TRBV11-2 with TRBJ1-6; 11 bases agree with TRBD1. Unmatched junction bases numbered 5, after V lost 6 bases and J lost 7 bases. The CDR3 sequence is 15 residues long. Looked up from germline, CDR1 is SGHAT and CDR2 is FQNNGV. The DNA for the CDR3 is TGTGCCAGCAGGGGACAGGGGGTTATCAATTCACCCCTCCACTTT. Residues: CASRGQGVINSPLHF.

The rearrangement links TRBV7-9 to TRBJ1-1, with a tentative D call TRBD1 (6 bases). Germline-derived CDR1 and CDR2 are SEHNR and FQNEAQ (reference sequence). V was shortened by 4 bases and J by 1 base, with 10 bases between the two germline ends. The CDR3 runs to 14 residues. The CDR3 spells CASSWKQGNTEAFF. The CDR3 DNA follows: TGTGCCAGCAGCTGGAAACAGGGGAACACTGAAGCTTTCTTT.

The V gene is TRBV30, the J gene TRBJ1-1, with TRBD1 as a possible D gene (5 bases). The CDR3 contains 14 residues. Trimming stripped 4 bases from V and 0 bases from J, with 12 bases between. CDR1 GTSNPN and CDR2 SVGIG come from the germline V gene (reference sequence). The CDR3, as DNA: TGTGCCTGGACCCTCAGGGAATTGAACACTGAAGCTTTCTTT. Encoded protein: CAWTLRELNTEAFF.

The rearrangement joins TRBV3-1 (or the pseudogene TRBV3-2) to TRBJ2-3; D might be TRBD2 (6 bases). The ends were cut back, 4 bases at V and 0 bases at J, with 14 bases in the middle. Germline-derived CDR1 and CDR2 are LGHDT and YNNKEL (reference sequence). The CDR3 runs 16 residues. CDR3 sequence reads: CASSLVGGTSTDTQYF. The CDR3 DNA reads as TGTGCCAGCAGCCTAGTAGGAGGGACTAGCACAGATACGCAGTATTTT.

The V call is TRBV5-1, the J call TRBJ1-2, with TRBD1 identical over 8 bases. CDR3 size: 15 residues. Looked up from germline, CDR1 is SGHRS and CDR2 is YFSETQ. V shed 0 bases, J shed 4 bases, and the junction held 5 bases outside the gene matches. For the CDR3, the DNA is TGCGCCAGCAGCTTGGCCGCAGGGGGCGGCTATGGCTACACCTTC. Its protein product is CASSLAAGGGYGYTF.